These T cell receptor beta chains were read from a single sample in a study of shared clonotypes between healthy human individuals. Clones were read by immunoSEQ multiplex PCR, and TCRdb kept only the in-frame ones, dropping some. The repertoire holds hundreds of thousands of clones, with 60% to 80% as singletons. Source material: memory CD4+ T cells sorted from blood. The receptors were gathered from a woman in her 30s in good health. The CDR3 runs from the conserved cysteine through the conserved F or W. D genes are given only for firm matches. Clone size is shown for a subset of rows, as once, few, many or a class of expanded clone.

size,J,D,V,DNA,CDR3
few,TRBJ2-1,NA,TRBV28,TGTGCGAGTTCCCTCAACCATGAGCAGTTCTTC,CASSLNHEQFF
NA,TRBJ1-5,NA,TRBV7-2,TGTGCCAGCAGTCAAAATCCATTAATCAGCCCCCAGCATTTT,CASSQNPLISPQHF
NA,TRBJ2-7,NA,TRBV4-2,TGTGCCAGCAGCCAAGAGGTCGGATACTCCTACGAGCAGTACTTC,CASSQEVGYSYEQYF
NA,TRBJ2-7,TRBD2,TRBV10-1,TGCGCCAGCAGTGTCGGCGGGAGTTACGAGCAGTACTTC,CASSVGGSYEQYF
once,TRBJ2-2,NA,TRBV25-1,TGTGCCAGCAGTGAATTTGTGGGCACCGGGGAGCTGTTTTTT,CASSEFVGTGELFF
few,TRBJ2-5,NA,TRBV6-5,TGTGCCAGCAGCCAACGGCCATCGGAGACCCAGTACTTC,CASSQRPSETQYF
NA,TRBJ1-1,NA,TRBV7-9,TGTGCCAGCAGCTTAGCAGGTGTGGGAGGGACTGCTTTCTTT,CASSLAGVGGTAFF
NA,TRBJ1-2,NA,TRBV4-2,TGTGCCAGCAGCCTCAATGACGGGGGGGCAGATGGCTACACCTTC,CASSLNDGGADGYTF
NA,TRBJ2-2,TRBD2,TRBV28,TGTGCCAGCAGGAAGCCCCGACTAGCGGGTATAGCCGGGGAGCTGTTTTTT,CASRKPRLAGIAGELFF
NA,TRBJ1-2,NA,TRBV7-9,TGTGCCAGCAGCTTTGGTGGCGACTATGGCTACACCTTC,CASSFGGDYGYTF
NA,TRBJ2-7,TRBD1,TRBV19,TGTGCCAGTAGTATTCCCGGGACAGGGAATTACGAGCAGTACTTC,CASSIPGTGNYEQYF
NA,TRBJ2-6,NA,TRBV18,TGTGCCAGCTCACCACAGACCCTCTCTGGGGCCAACGTCCTGACTTTC,CASSPQTLSGANVLTF
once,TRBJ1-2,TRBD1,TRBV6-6,TGTGCCAGCAGTTACGTAGACAGGGGGAGAGGCGGCTACACCTTC,CASSYVDRGRGGYTF
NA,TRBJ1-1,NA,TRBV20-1,TGCAGTGCTAGAAAGAACACTGAAGCTTTCTTT,CSARKNTEAFF
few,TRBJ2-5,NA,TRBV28,TGTGCCAGCAGCTACTCATCGGACGAGACCCAGTACTTC,CASSYSSDETQYF
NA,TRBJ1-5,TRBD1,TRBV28,TGTGCCAGCAGCCTAGGGACAGGGGATCAGCCCCAGCATTTT,CASSLGTGDQPQHF
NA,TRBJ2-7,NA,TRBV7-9,TGTGCCAGCAGCCCCGGACAGTCCTACGAGCAGTACTTC,CASSPGQSYEQYF
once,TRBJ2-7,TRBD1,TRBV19,TGTGCCAGTAGTAAAGGACAGGAGCGTTGGGAGCAGTACTTC,CASSKGQERWEQYF
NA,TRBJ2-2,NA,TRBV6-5,TGTGCCAGCAGTTACTCGGCAGCGTCCGGGGAGCTGTTTTTT,CASSYSAASGELFF
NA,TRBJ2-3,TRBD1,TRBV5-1,TGCGCCAGCAGCAGAGGGACAGGGTCTGGTGATACGCAGTATTTT,CASSRGTGSGDTQYF
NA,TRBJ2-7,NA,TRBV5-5,TGTGCCAGCGGCAGGGAGACCAACGAGCAGTACTTC,CASGRETNEQYF
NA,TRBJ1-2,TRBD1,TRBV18,TGTGCCAGCTCACCGGTAGGGGGCAACTATGGCTACACCTTC,CASSPVGGNYGYTF
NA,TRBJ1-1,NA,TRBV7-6,TGTGCCAGCAGCCGGGACAAGAACACTGAAGCTTTCTTT,CASSRDKNTEAFF
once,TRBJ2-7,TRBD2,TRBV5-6,TGTGCCAGCAGCTTGGCGGGGACTAGCGGGAGTATCCTCTACGAGCAGTACTTC,CASSLAGTSGSILYEQYF
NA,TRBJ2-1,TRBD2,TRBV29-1,TGCAGCGGGGGGGCTAGCGGGATTAATGAGCAGTTCTTC,CSGGASGINEQFF
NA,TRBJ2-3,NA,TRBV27,TGTGCCAGCAGTTCCCCATACCTCGGGACGGTGGGAAGCACAGATACGCAGTATTTT,CASSSPYLGTVGSTDTQYF
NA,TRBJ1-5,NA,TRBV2,TGTGCCAGCAGTGGAAACAGCGGGGATCAGCCCCAGCATTTT,CASSGNSGDQPQHF
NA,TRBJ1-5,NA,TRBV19,TGTGCCAGCGAAAACAGGGTTTTTGGTCAGCCCCAGCATTTT,CASENRVFGQPQHF
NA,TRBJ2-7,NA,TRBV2,TGTGCCAGCAGCCGAGTCTCCTACGAGCAGTACTTC,CASSRVSYEQYF
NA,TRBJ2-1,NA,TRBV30,TGTGCCTGGAGTGGGGCCAGGGGAGGGTTTTACAATGAGCAGTTCTTC,CAWSGARGGFYNEQFF
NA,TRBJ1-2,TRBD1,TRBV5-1,TGCGCCAGCAGCGGGACAGGGGTTTCTAACTATGGCTACACCTTC,CASSGTGVSNYGYTF
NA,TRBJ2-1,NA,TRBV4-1,TGCGCCAGCAGCCAAGGGGCGGTCTCCTACAATGAGCAGTTCTTC,CASSQGAVSYNEQFF
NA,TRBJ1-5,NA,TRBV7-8,TGTGCCAGCAGCTTAGCCTTTCGGCCCCAGCATTTT,CASSLAFRPQHF
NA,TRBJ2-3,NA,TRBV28,TGTGCCAGCAGTTCCGGGGGAGGGGGAGTTCAATATACGCAGTATTTT,CASSSGGGGVQYTQYF
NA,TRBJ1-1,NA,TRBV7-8,TGTGCCAGCAGCCCACGGAGGACCCACACTGAAGCTTTCTTT,CASSPRRTHTEAFF